The clone carrying this T cell receptor (beta chain) was detected many times. Its matching antigen is unknown. TCR cDNA was made by 5'RACE template switching, adding a universal primer site and UMIs. TCRdb analysed the 5' RACE reads with MiXCR anew, one entry per CDR3 protein. The sample consists of about 320,000 distinct CDR3 sequences, 3.5% to 4.5% of them appearing once. This sample stems from a study of T cells after yellow fever vaccination. About the research overall: Fractions with few cells were prepared using SMART-Seq v4 Ultra Low Input.

Per the germline V gene, CDR1 is SEHNR and CDR2 is FQNEAQ (reference sequence). The CDR3 length is 13 residues. The germline V and J ends were trimmed by 3 bases and 3 bases, with 9 bases remaining between them. Study-wide findings and caveats: The study noted that FACS-sorted repertoires could contain abundant clonotypes contaminating from the bulk population. Primary-vaccination clones mostly resurfaced post-booster (less than 98% CD4, more than 85% CD8).

The sequence was obtained from a man younger than 35 who received the YFV17D yellow fever vaccine. The sample consisted of PBMCs, taken 15 days after the yellow fever booster vaccination. This chain uses TRBV7-9 with TRBJ2-7, with a possible D match to TRBD2 (6 bases). The CDR3 DNA sequence: TGTGCCAGCAGCTTGGAGGGAATCTACGAGCAGTACGTC. It is translated as CASSLEGIYEQYV.